The 29 T cell receptor beta chains presented below share a single source sample, sequenced in a study of quantifying T cell responses using KT2 cells. Overall study: Reverse transcription used primers in the TCR alpha and beta constant regions.

An oligo carrying a UMI was ligated to the cDNA 3' end. An equimolar mix of RC1.1 and RC1.2 primed the beta chain across TRBC1 and TRBC2. TCRdb re-analysed the UMI-ligation and nested PCR reads in MiXCR, keeping a single row per CDR3 protein. The sample lists about 32,000 distinct CDR3 sequences, about 7.1% occurring once. Sequenced sample: PBMCs spiked with cells of the T cell clone KT2. The receptors were sampled from a human donor.

This clonotype has at least ten counts. This CDR3 is CASSLGGTQYF. CDR3 in DNA: TGTGCCAGCAGCTTAGGAGGGACCCAGTACTTC. The V and J genes are TRBV7-6 and TRBJ2-5, with no clear D. The V end was cut by 1 base, the J end by 7 bases, with 4 bases between. CDR1 and CDR2 from the germline V gene are SGHVS and FNYEAQ. The CDR3 consists of 11 residues. The whole variable domain, filled in from reference TRBV7-6 and TRBJ2-5, reads GAGVSQSPRYKVTKRGQDVALRCDPISGHVSLYWYRQALGQGPEFLTYFNYEAQQDKSGLPNDRFSAERPEGSISTLTIQRTEQRDSAMYRCASSLGGTQYFGPGTRLLVL.

In this sample, this clonotype turned up many times. The J gene is TRBJ2-1, the V gene TRBV7-3; TRBD1 aligns across 7 bases. The V gene's germline CDR1 is SGHTA and CDR2 FQGTGA. The CDR3 runs 14 residues. V trimming: 1 base; J trimming: 5 bases; junction bases outside the gene matches: 2. CDR3 loop: CASSLRDSHNEQFF. CDR3 DNA sequence: TGTGCCAGCAGCTTAAGGGACAGCCACAATGAGCAGTTCTTC. Variable domain in full (rest from reference TRBV7-3 and TRBJ2-1): GAGVSQTPSNKVTEKGKYVELRCDPISGHTALYWYRQSLGQGPEFLIYFQGTGAADDSGLPNDRFFAVRPEGSVSTLKIQRTERGDSAVYLCASSLRDSHNEQFFGPGTRLTVL.

This clonotype was detected many times. V usage is TRBV29-1 and J usage is TRBJ1-2; a possible D gene is TRBD1 (6 bases). Trimming shortened V by 8 bases and J by 7 bases, and 14 bases separated the two germline ends. The CDR3 extends over 11 amino acids. Germline CDR1 is SQVTM and CDR2 is ANQGSEA. In DNA form, the CDR3 reads TGCAGCTCAAGAGGGGGGTCTGGCTACACCTTC. Protein product: CSSRGGSGYTF.

Worth noting for this clonotype: Since a much larger clone is just one base distant, this may be a read error. V and J are TRBV5-4 and TRBJ1-1; the D is unclear. The CDR3 runs to 13 residues. Trimming took off 0 bases at V and 3 bases at J, with 6 bases between the two ends. Germline-derived CDR1 and CDR2 are SGHNT and YYREEE (reference sequence). CDR3 bases: TGTGCCAGCAGCTTGGACGAGTACACTGAAGCTTTCTTT. Translated: CASSLDEYTEAFF.

This chain connects TRBV12-3 or TRBV12-4 to TRBJ2-4, with D possibly TRBD1 on 6 matching bases. With 3 bases removed from V and 8 bases from J, the gap between germline ends came to 8 bases. The CDR3 totals 12 residues. DNA for the CDR3: TGTGCCAGCAGTTTCGCAGGGGACATTCAGTACTTC. This gives the protein CASSFAGDIQYF.

This clonotype was observed at least ten times. The rearrangement links TRBV12-3 or TRBV12-4 to TRBJ2-3; D is undetermined. V lost 8 bases and J 0 bases, leaving 9 bases between the germline ends. The CDR3 consists of 13 residues. This CDR3 reads CASCVGSTDTQYF. The CDR3 DNA follows: TGTGCCAGCTGCGTGGGCAGCACAGATACGCAGTATTTT.

This clonotype showed up just a few times. The chain joins TRBV5-1 to TRBJ2-3, with 7 positions matching TRBD1. Germline V CDR1 and CDR2: SGHRS, YFSETQ. There are 15 residues in the CDR3. Trimming cost V 1 base and J 4 bases; bases outside gene matches: 6. CDR3 DNA sequence: TGCGCCAGCAGCTTGACAGGGGTTGGGCCAGATACGCAGTATTTT. It encodes CASSLTGVGPDTQYF.

This clonotype was counted ten times or more. This sequence joins TRBV27 and TRBJ1-1; D not certain. CDR3 length equals 14 residues. V dropped 2 bases and J dropped 1 base, with 8 bases sitting between them. Germline V CDR1 and CDR2: MNHEY, SMNVEV (reference sequence). The CDR3 DNA follows: TGTGCCAGCAGTTTAAGTTGGGGGAACACTGAAGCTTTCTTT. Amino acid sequence: CASSLSWGNTEAFF.

At least ten counts were recorded for this clonotype. The V gene is TRBV11-2, the J gene TRBJ1-4; a possible D gene is TRBD1 (5 bases). The CDR3 totals 13 residues. The germline V and J ends were trimmed by 4 bases and 12 bases, with 15 bases remaining between them. Germline CDR1 is SGHAT and CDR2 is FQNNGV. Here the CDR3 reads CASSWGPTGELFF. CDR3 DNA sequence: TGTGCCAGCAGCTGGGGACCAACCGGGGAACTGTTTTTT.

This clonotype was counted only a few times. The chain has TRBV5-1 and TRBJ2-7, with TRBD1 matching 11 bases. Germline V gene sequence: CDR1 SGHRS, CDR2 YFSETQ. This CDR3 spans 16 amino acids. The V gene end was trimmed by 5 bases and the J gene end by 1 base; junction bases not matched to a gene: 8. Here the CDR3 DNA reads TGCGCCAGCAGTTTCTCCGGGACAGGGGGTTCCTACGAGCAGTACTTC. Amino acid sequence: CASSFSGTGGSYEQYF.

This clonotype was counted ten times or more. The V call is TRBV7-2, the J call TRBJ1-6; D not certain. CDR3 length: 15 residues. Looked up from germline, CDR1 is SGHTA and CDR2 is FQGNSA. The V and J ends lost 1 base and 10 bases respectively, with 14 bases between them. CDR3 nucleotides: TGTGCCAGCAGCTTAGTCAGAGAGGGAAGATCACCCCTCCACTTT. Protein sequence: CASSLVREGRSPLHF.

This clonotype came up many times. V and J are TRBV20-1 and TRBJ1-4; TRBD1 is a possible D gene (6 bases). Trimming left V 5 bases short and J 4 bases short, with 11 bases between. The CDR3 runs to 13 residues. The germline V gene encodes CDR1 DFQATT and CDR2 SNEGSKA (reference sequence). The CDR3 DNA reads as TGCAGTGCTCATTGGACAGATAATGAAAAACTGTTTTTT. Translated: CSAHWTDNEKLFF.

The chain links TRBV12-3 or TRBV12-4 to TRBJ2-3; 12 bases match TRBD2. The CDR3 extends over 14 amino acids. The J segment lost 8 bases and the V segment lost 5 bases, leaving 5 bases of the junction unmatched. This chain's CDR3 is CASSPSGRGGTQYF. DNA of the CDR3: TGTGCCAGCAGTCCTAGCGGGAGGGGAGGTACGCAGTATTTT.

For this clonotype: A read error may account for a junction end that differs from germline. The rearrangement links TRBV18 to TRBJ1-1, with D possibly TRBD1 on 5 matching bases. CDR1 and CDR2 from the germline V gene are KGHSH and LQKENI. This CDR3 is built from 16 residues. The CDR3 DNA reads TGTGCCAGCTCACCCGCAGGGCGCTCTGATAATTCTGAAGCTTTATTT. It yields the protein CASSPAGRSDNSEALF.

This clonotype was detected many times. The chain carries TRBV20-1 and TRBJ1-5; the match to TRBD1 covers 7 bases. After removal of 5 bases from V and 7 bases from J, the junction contained 8 bases not matched to a gene. The CDR3 sequence is 13 residues long. Germline CDR1 reads DFQATT; CDR2 reads SNEGSKA (reference sequence). CDR3 DNA sequence: TGCAGTGCTTTTGACAGGGTCGACCAGCCCCAGCATTTT. Translating gives CSAFDRVDQPQHF.

This clonotype was seen a handful of times. The rearrangement joins TRBV2 to TRBJ2-7; D uncertain. CDR1 and CDR2 from the germline V gene are SNHLY and FYNNEI. V lost 4 bases and J lost 1, with 11 bases in between. This CDR3 region has 14 residues. Here the CDR3 DNA reads TGTGCCAGCAGTGCCGGGCCTATATCCTACGAGCAGTACTTC. The encoded protein is CASSAGPISYEQYF.

This sequence joins TRBV12-3 or TRBV12-4 and TRBJ2-7; 10 bases are a match to TRBD1. Trimming at V came to 3 bases and at J to 7 bases, leaving 6 bases not matched to a gene. CDR3 size: 14 residues. CDR3 nucleotide sequence: TGTGCCAGCAGTTTCGGGACAGGGGTCAGGGAGCAGTACTTC. Translated, it gives CASSFGTGVREQYF.

This clonotype was counted between two and nine times. The V gene is TRBV5-1, the J gene TRBJ1-1; D call uncertain. Germline V gene data show CDR1 as SGHRS and CDR2 as YFSETQ. Between the trimmed V and J ends, which lost 2 bases and 3 bases, there was a span of 8 bases. This CDR3 spans 13 amino acids. The CDR3 loop is CASSLRVDTEAFF. CDR3 sequence (DNA): TGCGCCAGCAGCTTAAGAGTGGACACTGAAGCTTTCTTT. The full variable domain, completed using reference TRBV5-1 and TRBJ1-1, is KAGVTQTPRYLIKTRGQQVTLSCSPISGHRSVSWYQQTPGQGLQFLFEYFSETQRNKGNFPGRFSGRQFSNSRSEMNVSTLELGDSALYLCASSLRVDTEAFFGQGTRLTVV.

In its sample, this clonotype was seen a few times. The genes are TRBV6-2 or TRBV6-3 and TRBJ2-3, with 10 bases fitting TRBD2. CDR1 and CDR2 from the germline V gene are MNHEY and SVGEGT. After removal of 0 bases from V and 5 bases from J, the junction contained 11 bases not matched to a gene. This CDR3 region has 18 residues. The DNA of the CDR3 is TGTGCCAGCAGTTACTCAACAACTAGCGGGGAGAGCCGAGATACGCAGTATTTT. Its protein product is CASSYSTTSGESRDTQYF.

This clonotype was recorded a few times. V gene TRBV6-4 combines with J gene TRBJ2-3; a weak D match, TRBD2 (5 bases). The CDR3 totals 14 residues. In germline, CDR1 is MRHNA, CDR2 SNTAGT. V lost 4 bases and J 0 bases, leaving 8 bases between the germline ends. CDR3 sequence: CASSAEGSTDTQYF. The CDR3 DNA reads as TGTGCCAGCAGTGCAGAGGGAAGCACAGATACGCAGTATTTT.

This clonotype showed up many times. The chain recombines TRBV10-1 with TRBJ2-4; TRBD2 agrees at 8 bases. CDR3 length equals 15 residues. Germline V gene sequence: CDR1 WNHNN, CDR2 SYGVQD (reference sequence). With 3 bases clipped from V and 4 bases from J, the junction kept 5 bases outside the gene matches. The CDR3 sequence: CASSDLAGSKNIQYF. The CDR3 DNA sequence: TGCGCCAGCAGTGATTTAGCGGGGAGTAAAAACATTCAGTACTTC.

In this sample, this clonotype turned up many times. The rearrangement links TRBV12-3 or TRBV12-4 to TRBJ1-2, with D perhaps matching TRBD1 (5 bases). Between the trimmed V and J ends, which lost 6 bases and 9 bases, there was a span of 20 bases. The CDR3 contains 14 residues. This CDR3 reads CASRLAGTASSYTF. DNA of the CDR3: TGTGCCAGCAGACTAGCCGGGACGGCTTCGAGCTACACCTTC.

This clonotype occurred many times. CDR3 in amino acids: CASSEKQGASISGANVLTF. Here the CDR3 DNA reads TGTGCCAGCTCGGAAAAACAGGGAGCCAGTATATCTGGGGCCAACGTCCTGACTTTC. This sequence joins TRBV18 and TRBJ2-6, with TRBD1 as a possible D gene (6 bases). Germline-derived CDR1 and CDR2 are KGHSH and LQKENI. The length of the CDR3 is 19 residues. V was cut by 6 bases and J by 1 base, with 22 bases left in between. Variable domain in full (rest from reference TRBV18 and TRBJ2-6): NAGVMQNPRHLVRRRGQEARLRCSPMKGHSHVYWYRQLPEEGLKFMVYLQKENIIDESGMPKERFSAEFPKEGPSILRIQQVVRGDSAAYFCASSEKQGASISGANVLTFGAGSRLTVL.

This clonotype came up a few times. The chain couples TRBV15 to TRBJ2-1; TRBD2 matches 9 bases. Germline V gene data show CDR1 as LNHNV and CDR2 as YYDKDF (reference sequence). Trimming removed 4 bases from V and 9 bases from J; junction bases left unmatched: 10. This CDR3 is built from 15 residues. This CDR3 reads CATSTGLAGGSEQFF. DNA for the CDR3: TGTGCCACCAGCACGGGACTAGCCGGGGGGAGTGAGCAGTTCTTC.

The chain carries TRBV7-2 and TRBJ2-1, with TRBD2 identical over 7 bases. Germline CDR1 and CDR2: SGHTA and FQGNSA. The CDR3 has 16 residues. The V gene end was trimmed by 1 base and the J gene end by 7 bases; junction bases not matched to a gene: 10. The CDR3 sequence is CASSLELATGGNEQFF. In nucleotides, the CDR3 is TGTGCCAGCAGCTTAGAGCTAGCGACGGGAGGAAATGAGCAGTTCTTC.

This clonotype was seen a handful of times. The CDR3 spells CASSQEGQGFMNSNQPQHF. As DNA, the CDR3 is TGCGCCAGCAGCCAAGAGGGACAGGGCTTTATGAATAGCAATCAGCCCCAGCATTTT. The rearrangement joins TRBV4-1 to TRBJ1-5; TRBD1 agrees at 9 bases. The germline V gene has CDR1 MGHRA and CDR2 YSYEKL. CDR3 length equals 19 residues. J was trimmed by 0 bases and V by 0 bases; bases with no gene match: 9.

This clonotype was detected ten times or more. The rearrangement uses TRBV6-1 and TRBJ1-4; D is ambiguous. V was pared by 3 bases and J by 7 bases, with 12 bases between. The germline CDR1 and CDR2 sequences are MNHNS and SASEGT. This CDR3 region has 14 residues. The CDR3 loop is CASSEGRIGEKLFF. CDR3 in DNA: TGTGCCAGCAGTGAGGGCAGAATAGGTGAAAAACTGTTTTTT.

This clonotype was counted many times. This chain joins TRBV6-5 and TRBJ1-2, with 8 bases matching TRBD1. With 1 base clipped from V and 6 bases from J, the junction kept 7 bases outside the gene matches. The V gene's germline CDR1 is MNHEY and CDR2 SVGAGI. This CDR3 contains 15 residues. CDR3 nucleotides: TGTGCCAGCAGTTACTATGGACAGGGAACGAATGGCTACACCTTC. Its protein is CASSYYGQGTNGYTF.

This clonotype has a count of ten or more. The chain uses TRBV4-1 and TRBJ1-6; perhaps TRBD1 as D (6 bases). Germline CDR1 MGHRA, CDR2 YSYEKL. The CDR3 covers 15 residues. V dropped 3 bases and J dropped 9 bases, with 15 bases sitting between them. The CDR3 region is CASSQQTGVGSPLHF. As DNA, the CDR3 is TGCGCCAGCAGCCAGCAGACAGGTGTTGGTTCACCCCTCCACTTT.